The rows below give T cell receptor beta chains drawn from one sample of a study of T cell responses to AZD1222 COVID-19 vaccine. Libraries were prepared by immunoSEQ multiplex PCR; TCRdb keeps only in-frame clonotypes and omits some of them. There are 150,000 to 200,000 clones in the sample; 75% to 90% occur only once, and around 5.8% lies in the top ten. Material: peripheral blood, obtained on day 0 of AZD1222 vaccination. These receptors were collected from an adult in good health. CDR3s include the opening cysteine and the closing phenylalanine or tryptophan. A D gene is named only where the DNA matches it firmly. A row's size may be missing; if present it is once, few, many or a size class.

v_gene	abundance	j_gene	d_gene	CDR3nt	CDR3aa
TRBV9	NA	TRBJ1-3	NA	TGTGCCAGCAGCGTAGGGGGCCTTGGAAACACCATATATTTT	CASSVGGLGNTIYF
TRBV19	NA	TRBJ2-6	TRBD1	TGTGCCAGTACAGCGACAGGGGCCTCTGGGGCCAACGTCCTGACTTTC	CASTATGASGANVLTF
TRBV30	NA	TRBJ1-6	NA	TGTGCCTGGCTCCCGGGGTCTAAAGATAATTCACCCCTCCACTTT	CAWLPGSKDNSPLHF
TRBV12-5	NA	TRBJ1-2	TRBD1	TGTGCTAGTGGACGAAACGTGGGACAGGGGGTCTATGGCTACACCTTC	CASGRNVGQGVYGYTF
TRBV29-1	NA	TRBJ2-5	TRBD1	TGCAGCGCTGAGACAGGGGCCCGGGAGACCCAGTACTTC	CSAETGARETQYF
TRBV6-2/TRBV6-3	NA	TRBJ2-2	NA	TGTGCCAGCAGTTACTCAGAAAGGATCGCGTCCACCGGGGAGCTGTTTTTT	CASSYSERIASTGELFF
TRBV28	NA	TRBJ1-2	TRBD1	TGTGCCAGCAGCACTCCTCAGGGGGCGGAAGGCGGCTACACCTTC	CASSTPQGAEGGYTF
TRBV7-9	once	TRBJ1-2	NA	TGTGCCAGCACCACTAGGCCGGTCTTAGCTAACTATGGCTACACCTTC	CASTTRPVLANYGYTF
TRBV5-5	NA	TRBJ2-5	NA	TGTGCCAGCAGCCCTCTAGACCGAGAGACCCAGTACTTC	CASSPLDRETQYF
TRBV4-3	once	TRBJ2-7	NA	TGCGCCAGCAGCCCCCGGGACACTATCTACGAGCAGTACTTC	CASSPRDTIYEQYF
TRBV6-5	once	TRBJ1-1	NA	TGTGCCAGCTGGCGGGGGAACACTGAAGCTTTCTTT	CASWRGNTEAFF
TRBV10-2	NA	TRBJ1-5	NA	TGCGCCAGCAGTGAACAGTCCTATAGCAATCAGCCCCAGCATTTT	CASSEQSYSNQPQHF
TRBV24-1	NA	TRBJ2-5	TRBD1	TGTGCCACCGCATCCGGGACAGCCCAAGAGACCCAGTACTTC	CATASGTAQETQYF
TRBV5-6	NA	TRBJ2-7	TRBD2	TGTGCCAGCAGCCGCGGACTAGCGGGGGGGCGCTACGAGCAGTACTTC	CASSRGLAGGRYEQYF
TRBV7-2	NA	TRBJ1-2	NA	TGTGCCAGCAGCTTAGCATACTCGAACGCCTTC	CASSLAYSNAF
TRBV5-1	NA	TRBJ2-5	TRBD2	TGCGCCAGCAGCTTTAGCGGGGGGACCCAAGAGACCCAGTACTTC	CASSFSGGTQETQYF
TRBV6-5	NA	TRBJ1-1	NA	TGTGCCAGCAGTTACTCGCCCGGGAAATACACTGAAGCTTTCTTT	CASSYSPGKYTEAFF
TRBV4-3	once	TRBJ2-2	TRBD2	TGCGCCAGCAGCTTGTTAGCGGGAACCGGGGAGCTGTTTTTT	CASSLLAGTGELFF
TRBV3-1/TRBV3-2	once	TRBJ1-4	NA	TGTGCCAGCAGCCAAGAGAGAAGGGGACGGGAAAAACTGTTTTTT	CASSQERRGREKLFF
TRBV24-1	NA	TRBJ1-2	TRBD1	TGTGCCACCAGCGATAATTCAGGGGGCGGAAACTATGGCTACACCTTC	CATSDNSGGGNYGYTF
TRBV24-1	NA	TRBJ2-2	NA	TGTGCCACCAGTGGGAGCAACTACGGGGAGCTGTTTTTT	CATSGSNYGELFF
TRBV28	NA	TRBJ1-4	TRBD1	TGTGCCAGCAGTTCTCCAGGGGGAACTAATGAAAAACTGTTTTTT	CASSSPGGTNEKLFF
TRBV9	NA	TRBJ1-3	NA	TGTGCCAGCAGCTCCCCGTCCGGCTCTGGAAACACCATATATTTT	CASSSPSGSGNTIYF
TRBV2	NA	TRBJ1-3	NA	TGTGCCAGCAGGGCGGGGACTTCAGGCAACACCATATATTTT	CASRAGTSGNTIYF
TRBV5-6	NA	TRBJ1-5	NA	TGTGCCAGCAGCTTTCGTAGCAATCAGCCCCAGCATTTT	CASSFRSNQPQHF
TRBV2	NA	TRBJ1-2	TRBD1	TGTGCCAGCAGTGAGGGGACAGGGGGTGAAGGCTACACCTTC	CASSEGTGGEGYTF
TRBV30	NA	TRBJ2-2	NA	TGTGCCTGGAGTGAAGGCCTGGGTACCGGGGAGCTGTTTTTT	CAWSEGLGTGELFF
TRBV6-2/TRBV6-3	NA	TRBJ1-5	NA	TGTGCCAGCAGTTTCCAGGGGAATCAGCCCCAGCATTTT	CASSFQGNQPQHF
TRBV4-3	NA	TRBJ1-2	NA	TGCGCCAGCAGCCAAGATTGGGGGAGGGGTGGTTATGGCTACACCTTC	CASSQDWGRGGYGYTF
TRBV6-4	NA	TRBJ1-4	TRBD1	TGTGCCAGCAGTGACACATGGGACAGGGAACTGTTTTTT	CASSDTWDRELFF
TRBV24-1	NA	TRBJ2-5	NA	TGTGCCACCAGTGATTTTAACAGCCAAGAGACCCAGTACTTC	CATSDFNSQETQYF
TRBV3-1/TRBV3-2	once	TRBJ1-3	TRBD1	TGTGCCAGCAGCCGATCCCGGGACAGGAGCAACACCATATATTTT	CASSRSRDRSNTIYF
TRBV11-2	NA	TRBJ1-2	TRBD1	TGTGCCAGCAGCCCGGGACAGGACTATGGCTACACCTTC	CASSPGQDYGYTF
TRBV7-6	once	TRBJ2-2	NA	TGTGCCAGCAGCTTACGGGACTCGACGATACCAACCGGGGAGCTGTTTTTT	CASSLRDSTIPTGELFF
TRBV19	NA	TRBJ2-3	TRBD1	TGTGCCAGTACCAACCAACCGGGACAGGGGGCAGATACGCAGTATTTT	CASTNQPGQGADTQYF
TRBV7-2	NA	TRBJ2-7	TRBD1	TGTGCCAGCAGCCCTCGGCTGGCACAGGGGTACGAGCAGTACTTC	CASSPRLAQGYEQYF
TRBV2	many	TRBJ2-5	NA	TGTGCCAGCAAGACGGATTACCAAGAGACCCAGTACTTC	CASKTDYQETQYF
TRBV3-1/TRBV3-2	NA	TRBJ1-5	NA	TGTGCCAGCAGCCAAGTCGGGGTTTCGCAGCCCCAGCATTTT	CASSQVGVSQPQHF
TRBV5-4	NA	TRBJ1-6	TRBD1	TGTGCCAGCAGCTCCCGGGACAGGGTTAATTCACCCCTCCACTTT	CASSSRDRVNSPLHF
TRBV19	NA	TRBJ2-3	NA	TGTGCCAGTAGTACCAGACAGGCTAGCACAGATACGCAGTATTTT	CASSTRQASTDTQYF
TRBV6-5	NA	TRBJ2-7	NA	TGTGCCAGCAGTTACTCTCGCGGGCCCGAGCAGTACTTC	CASSYSRGPEQYF
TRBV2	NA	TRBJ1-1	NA	TGTGCCAGCAGAGATCGTACAGTAAACACTGAAGCTTTCTTT	CASRDRTVNTEAFF
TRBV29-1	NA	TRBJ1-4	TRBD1	TGCAGCGCTTCACGGACAGGGGATAATGAAAAACTGTTTTTT	CSASRTGDNEKLFF
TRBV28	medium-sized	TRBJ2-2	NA	TGTGCCAGCAGTTTATGGCAGGGGCCCACCGGGGAGCTGTTTTTT	CASSLWQGPTGELFF
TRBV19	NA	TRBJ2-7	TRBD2	TGTGCCAGTAGCCCAGGGGGAGCGGGAGGTTACGAGCAGTACTTC	CASSPGGAGGYEQYF
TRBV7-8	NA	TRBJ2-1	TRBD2	TGTGCAGCGAGGGGTGCTAGCGGGAGTCTGGCTTTCAATGAGCAGTTCTTC	CAARGASGSLAFNEQFF
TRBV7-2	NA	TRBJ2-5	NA	TGTGCCAGCAGCTTAGTGACCGGACAAGGGACCCAGTACTTC	CASSLVTGQGTQYF
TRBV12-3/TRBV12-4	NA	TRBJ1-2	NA	TGTGCCAGCAGTTTACCCCCGGGTGGCTACACCTTC	CASSLPPGGYTF
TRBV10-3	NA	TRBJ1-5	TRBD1	TGTGCCATCAGTGAACGGGACAGGGAGAGTCAGCCCCAGCATTTT	CAISERDRESQPQHF
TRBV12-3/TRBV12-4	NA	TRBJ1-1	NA	TGTGCCAGCAGTTTAATCGGAGGAGCGGAAGCTTTCTTT	CASSLIGGAEAFF
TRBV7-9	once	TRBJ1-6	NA	TGTGCCAGCAGCTTTGGGGAGTATAATTCACCCCTCCACTTT	CASSFGEYNSPLHF
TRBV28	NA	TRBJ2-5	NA	TGTGCCAGCAGTTACGCCTTGATGGGGTCAGGGCAAGAGACCCAGTACTTC	CASSYALMGSGQETQYF
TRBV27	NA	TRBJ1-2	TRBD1	TGTGCCAGCAGTACGGGGGGACAGACCTATGGCTACACCTTC	CASSTGGQTYGYTF
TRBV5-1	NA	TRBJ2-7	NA	TGCGCCAGCAGTATCGGGGGTTCCTACGAGCAGTACTTC	CASSIGGSYEQYF
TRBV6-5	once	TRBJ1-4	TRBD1	TGTGCCAGCAGCCGGGCCGGGACAGGGGAAGAAAAACTGTTTTTT	CASSRAGTGEEKLFF
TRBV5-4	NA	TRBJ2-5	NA	TGTGCCAGCAGCCGACGACAGGGAGGACAAGAGACCCAGTACTTC	CASSRRQGGQETQYF
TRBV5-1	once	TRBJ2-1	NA	TGCGCCAGCAGCCTTGGACGGCTCACACTTAATGAGCAGTTCTTC	CASSLGRLTLNEQFF
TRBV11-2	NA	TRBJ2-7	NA	TGTGCCAGCAGCGTCGACTGGAGACAAAGCGAGCAGTACTTC	CASSVDWRQSEQYF
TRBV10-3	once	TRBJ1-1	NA	TGTGCCATCAGTGAGTCGGAAGGGGGTGGTGAAGCTTTCTTT	CAISESEGGGEAFF
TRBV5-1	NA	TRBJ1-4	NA	TGCGCCAGCAGCTTGGGCCTTTCGGGGGCTTTTAATGAAAAACTGTTTTTT	CASSLGLSGAFNEKLFF